The 21 T cell receptor beta chains presented below share a single source sample, sequenced in a study of cytotoxic CD8 clonotypes in ibrutinib-treated CLL. Clones were sequenced by immunoSEQ multiplex PCR, and TCRdb holds only the in-frame ones, with some missing. Here the sample spans about 49,000 clones, under 75% being singletons. Material: PBMCs, obtained after 12 months of ibrutinib treatment. The receptors originated from a human donor with chronic lymphocytic leukemia.

This clone was detected only a few times. The rearrangement uses TRBV6-5 and TRBJ1-3; no firm D call. This CDR3 has 14 residues. From germline, CDR1 is MNHEY and CDR2 SVGAGI. V was shortened by 7 bases and J by 2 bases, with 12 bases between the two germline ends. The CDR3 DNA reads TGTGCCAGCACCCCTGTCAGAGCTGGAAACACCATATATTTT. Protein: CASTPVRAGNTIYF.

This clone was picked up a small number of times. The genes are TRBV2 and TRBJ1-5; D possibly corresponds to TRBD1 (6 bases). With 8 bases removed from V and 0 bases from J, the gap between germline ends came to 17 bases. The CDR3 sequence is 16 residues long. Germline loops: CDR1 SNHLY, CDR2 FYNNEI. The CDR3 DNA reads TGTGCCAGCCGGGAACGGACAGCGTATAGCAATCAGCCCCAGCATTTT. Translating gives CASRERTAYSNQPQHF.

This clone appeared a few times. The gene calls are TRBV18 and TRBJ2-3, with 8 bases lining up with TRBD1. Germline lookup yields CDR1 KGHSH and CDR2 LQKENI. The ends lost 9 bases at V and 1 base at J; junction bases unmatched: 6. This CDR3 is 14 amino acids long. The CDR3 loop is CASKEQGGTDTQYF. The CDR3 nucleotides read TGTGCCAGTAAGGAACAGGGGGGCACAGATACGCAGTATTTT. The full variable domain, with the rest looked up from reference TRBV18 and TRBJ2-3, is NAGVMQNPRHLVRRRGQEARLRCSPMKGHSHVYWYRQLPEEGLKFMVYLQKENIIDESGMPKERFSAEFPKEGPSILRIQQVVRGDSAAYFCASKEQGGTDTQYFGPGTRLTVL.

V and J are TRBV19 and TRBJ2-5; possible D gene TRBD2, 5 bases. This CDR3 is 13 amino acids long. Germline CDR1 is LNHDA and CDR2 is SQIVND (reference sequence). V was trimmed by 1 base and J by 4 bases, leaving 7 bases between them. DNA for the CDR3: TGTGCCAGTAGTATAGGGGCGGGAGAGACCCAGTACTTC. Encoded protein: CASSIGAGETQYF.

This clone was observed once. The chain has TRBV5-1 and TRBJ2-3; D is possibly TRBD1 (6 bases). Per germline, CDR1 SGHRS and CDR2 YFSETQ. The V gene lost 4 bases and the J gene lost 6 bases, with 15 bases spanning the gap. The CDR3 contains 14 residues. CDR3: CASSKGQYRDTQYF. CDR3 nucleotide sequence: TGCGCCAGCAGCAAAGGACAGTACCGGGATACGCAGTATTTT. Variable domain in full (rest from reference TRBV5-1 and TRBJ2-3): KAGVTQTPRYLIKTRGQQVTLSCSPISGHRSVSWYQQTPGQGLQFLFEYFSETQRNKGNFPGRFSGRQFSNSRSEMNVSTLELGDSALYLCASSKGQYRDTQYFGPGTRLTVL.

The V call is TRBV30, the J call TRBJ2-3; D perhaps matches TRBD2 (6 bases). Trimming took 4 bases from V and 5 from J, leaving 16 bases between them. Germline V CDR1 and CDR2: GTSNPN, SVGIG (reference sequence). The CDR3 sequence is 14 residues long. DNA of the CDR3: TGTGCCTGGACTCGCGGGGCCCGGGGAGATACGCAGTATTTT. Protein: CAWTRGARGDTQYF.

This clone was detected once. The rearrangement uses TRBV30 and TRBJ1-1; no reliable D call. The V end lost 2 bases, the J end lost 1 base, and 8 bases lay between the germline ends. The CDR3 is 13 amino acids. Germline V gives CDR1 GTSNPN, CDR2 SVGIG (reference sequence). CDR3 nucleotide sequence: TGTGCCTGGAGTAAACATGGGAACACTGAAGCTTTCTTT. It specifies CAWSKHGNTEAFF.

The chain joins TRBV6-6 to TRBJ1-6, with 7 bases matching TRBD1. The CDR3 has 14 residues. The ends lost 6 bases at V and 6 bases at J; junction bases unmatched: 5. CDR1 and CDR2 (germline): MNHNY, SVGAGI (reference sequence). CDR3 nucleotide sequence: TGTGCCAGCAGAGGGACAGTACCTAATTCACCCCTCCACTTT. Translation gives CASRGTVPNSPLHF.

This chain uses TRBV18 with TRBJ2-7; unclear D gene. The CDR3 is made up of 16 amino acids. Trimming took 0 bases from V and 0 from J, leaving 12 bases between them. Germline CDR1 reads KGHSH; CDR2 reads LQKENI. The CDR3: CASSPPADPTSYEQYF. CDR3 in DNA: TGTGCCAGCTCACCACCGGCGGATCCGACCTCCTACGAGCAGTACTTC.

This chain uses TRBV5-1 with TRBJ1-2, with D possibly TRBD1 on 5 matching bases. V lost 1 base to trimming and J lost 6 bases, with 10 bases between them. Germline-derived CDR1 and CDR2 are SGHRS and YFSETQ. This CDR3 contains 13 residues. The DNA for the CDR3 is TGCGCCAGCAGCTTGCAGGGCCGGGATGGCTACACCTTC. Protein product: CASSLQGRDGYTF.

As to this clone: Its ends do not fully match the called genes, so a read error is possible. The chain has TRBV9 and TRBJ1-2; D is ambiguous. The length of the CDR3 is 12 residues. Germline CDR1 reads SGDLS; CDR2 reads YYNGEE. Written as DNA, the CDR3 is TGTGCCAGCAGCGTAGGGGTTCGGACCTTCAACTTC. Residues: CASSVGVRTFNF.

The rearrangement links TRBV4-1 to TRBJ2-1; D possibly matches TRBD1 or TRBD2 (6 bases each). CDR1 and CDR2 from the germline V gene are MGHRA and YSYEKL. V lost 3 bases and J lost 0, with 27 bases in between. The CDR3 is made up of 21 amino acids. CDR3 in amino acids: CASSHSFGARGPLSSYNEQFF. In DNA form, the CDR3 reads TGCGCCAGCAGCCATTCGTTTGGGGCCCGGGGGCCCCTGAGCTCCTACAATGAGCAGTTCTTC.

V gene TRBV28 combines with J gene TRBJ1-1, with 8 bases fitting TRBD1. The CDR3 consists of 15 residues. V was clipped by 7 bases and J by 4 bases; unmatched bases: 11. Germline V CDR1 and CDR2: MDHEN, SYDVKM. The CDR3 loop reads CASTPTDRGTTEAFF. CDR3 sequence (DNA): TGTGCCAGCACCCCGACAGACAGGGGTACCACTGAAGCTTTCTTT.

CDR3 loop: CASSRGVPNGYTF. Here the CDR3 DNA reads TGTGCCAGCAGCCGGGGCGTCCCAAATGGCTACACCTTC. The gene calls are TRBV7-9 and TRBJ1-2; D is possibly TRBD1 (5 bases). CDR1 is SEHNR and CDR2 is FQNEAQ in the germline V gene (reference sequence). Trimming took 5 bases from V and 6 from J, leaving 13 bases between them. The length of the CDR3 is 13 residues.

The rearrangement links TRBV5-1 to TRBJ1-3, with D possibly TRBD1 on 5 matching bases. This CDR3 region has 17 residues. The V end lost 7 bases, the J end lost 1 base, and 21 bases lay between the germline ends. Germline-derived CDR1 and CDR2 are SGHRS and YFSETQ. The CDR3 loop reads CASAKTYGGKSGNTIYF. CDR3 DNA: TGCGCCAGCGCAAAAACCTACGGGGGAAAATCTGGAAACACCATATATTTT.

This rearrangement joins TRBV28 to TRBJ1-5, with TRBD1 matching 8 bases. V gave up 7 bases and J gave up 3 bases; unmatched junction bases: 17. The CDR3 is 18 residues long. In germline, CDR1 is MDHEN, CDR2 SYDVKM. DNA for the CDR3: TGTGCCAGCAAAACACTGGTGGGGACAGGTCTATCCAATCAGCCCCAGCATTTT. Translated, it gives CASKTLVGTGLSNQPQHF.

V gene TRBV6-6 combines with J gene TRBJ1-2; D unresolved. This CDR3 has 16 amino acids. Trimming cost V 5 bases and J 0 bases, with 16 bases left between them. In germline, CDR1 is MNHNY, CDR2 SVGAGI (reference sequence). The CDR3 sequence is CASSPIESNPNYGYTF. The CDR3 coding sequence is TGTGCCAGCAGTCCCATTGAAAGTAACCCTAACTATGGCTACACCTTC.

In this sample, this clone turned up once. V and J are TRBV7-2 and TRBJ2-3; 10 bases are shared with TRBD2. Trimming removed 2 bases from V and 2 bases from J; junction bases left unmatched: 4. From germline, CDR1 is SGHTA and CDR2 FQGNSA. The CDR3 has 16 amino acids. In DNA, the CDR3 is TGTGCCAGCAGCTTACATAGCGGGGGGACCACAGATACGCAGTATTTT. Its protein product is CASSLHSGGTTDTQYF. Full variable domain (outside the CDR3, taken from reference TRBV7-2 and TRBJ2-3): GAGVSQSPSNKVTEKGKDVELRCDPISGHTALYWYRQSLGQGLEFLIYFQGNSAPDKSGLPSDRFSAERTGGSVSTLTIQRTQQEDSAVYLCASSLHSGGTTDTQYFGPGTRLTVL.

The CDR3 bases are TGTGCCAGCAGCCACAGCAATCAGCCCCAGCATTTT. Its translation is CASSHSNQPQHF. The rearrangement links TRBV6-1 to TRBJ1-5; D is unresolved. V lost 6 bases and J lost 1, with 4 bases in between. The germline gives CDR1 MNHNS, CDR2 SASEGT. The CDR3 totals 12 residues.

In this sample, this clone turned up a few times. The chain recombines TRBV19 with TRBJ2-2; the D gene is possibly TRBD2 (5 bases). V was cut by 3 bases and J by 4 bases, with 12 bases left in between. The CDR3 spans 15 residues. The germline V gene has CDR1 LNHDA and CDR2 SQIVND (reference sequence). The CDR3 coding sequence is TGTGCCAGTAGTATGGGAGCCCGGGGCACCGGGGAGCTGTTTTTT. This sequence encodes CASSMGARGTGELFF. The entire variable domain, with the rest obtained from reference TRBV19 and TRBJ2-2, is as follows: DGGITQSPKYLFRKEGQNVTLSCEQNLNHDAMYWYRQDPGQGLRLIYYSQIVNDFQKGDIAEGYSVSREKKESFPLTVTSAQKNPTAFYLCASSMGARGTGELFFGEGSRLTVL.

This clone was seen just once. This rearrangement joins TRBV11-1 to TRBJ1-2; a weak D match, TRBD1 (6 bases). The germline V gene has CDR1 SGHAT and CDR2 FQDESV (reference sequence). V lost 4 bases and J lost 1, with 10 bases in between. The CDR3 has 14 amino acids. CDR3 residues: CASSSGQLNYGYTF. CDR3 DNA: TGTGCCAGCAGCTCAGGACAGCTTAACTATGGCTACACCTTC.